These T cell receptor beta chains were read from a single sample in a study of glioma-infiltrating T cells. In TCRdb, the multiplex PCR reads were re-called with MiXCR into one record per CDR3 protein. This repertoire shows under 130,000 distinct CDR3 sequences, 25% to 30% found once; its top ten account for 35% to 55%. Sequences were obtained from glioma tissue, nonneoplastic brain tissue, or PBMCs (not recorded which). These receptors were obtained from a human donor with low-grade glioma or glioblastoma, undergoing nonglioma brain surgery, or in good health (not recorded which). Both conserved end residues are part of each CDR3. The D gene is left open where the match is weak. Rows may omit the clone size; those that give it use once, few, many or a size class.

d_call	v_call	clone_size	j_call	cdr3_nt	cdr3_aa
.	TRBV19	.	TRBJ1-2	TGTGCCATTAGTGCTCGCCAGGGCTACTATGGCTACACCTTC	CAISARQGYYGYTF
.	TRBV5-6	few	TRBJ2-5	TGTGCCAGCAGCTTGTATCAGGGAAGAGAGACCCAGTACTTC	CASSLYQGRETQYF
.	TRBV6-2/TRBV6-3	many	TRBJ1-2	TGTGCCAGCAGTTACGTCAGGACAGACTATGGCTACACCTTC	CASSYVRTDYGYTF
TRBD1	TRBV6-1	many	TRBJ1-6	TGTGCCAGCACCGGGACAGCTAATTCACCCCTCCACTTT	CASTGTANSPLHF
TRBD1	TRBV12-3/TRBV12-4	many	TRBJ1-5	TGTGCCAGCAGCCCCGGACAGGGTGGAAAGCCCCAGCATTTT	CASSPGQGGKPQHF
.	TRBV11-2	few	TRBJ2-7	TGTGCCAGCAGCCCCAGGGAGTTGAAGGGGGGCGAGCAGTACTTC	CASSPRELKGGEQYF
.	TRBV4-3	.	TRBJ1-3	TGCGCCAGCATCCAAGGAGGGGATAACACCATATATTTT	CASIQGGDNTIYF
.	TRBV20-1	.	TRBJ2-1	TGCAGTGCTAGAGATAAGGGGAGACCCCGGGACGTTAGTGAGCAGTTCTTC	CSARDKGRPRDVSEQFF
.	TRBV19	many	TRBJ2-3	TGTGCCAGTAGCTGGATGCCCCAGGGCGGCACAGATACGCAGTATTTT	CASSWMPQGGTDTQYF
.	TRBV4-2	.	TRBJ1-2	TGTGCCAGCGGCCAAGACCAATCCCAACGCGGCAGAGCCTATGGCTACACCTTC	CASGQDQSQRGRAYGYTF
.	TRBV3-1	.	TRBJ1-6	TGTGCCAGCAGCCAACTTATTTCACCCCTCCACTTT	CASSQLISPLHF
TRBD1	TRBV7-9	.	TRBJ2-3	TGTGCCAGCAGCTTAGTGGGACAGACCTCTAGCACAGATACGCAGTATTTT	CASSLVGQTSSTDTQYF
TRBD2	TRBV10-3	few	TRBJ2-3	TGTGCCATCAGTGAGACGACGCGGGGGACAGATACGCAGTATTTT	CAISETTRGTDTQYF
TRBD1	TRBV29-1	few	TRBJ2-1	TGCAGCGTTAGACAGGGAAATGAGCAGTTCTTC	CSVRQGNEQFF
TRBD1	TRBV28	many	TRBJ1-3	TGTGCCAGCACGACAGGGTCCTCTGGAAACACCATATATTTT	CASTTGSSGNTIYF
.	TRBV28	many	TRBJ1-2	TGTGCCACCAATCCGGGACAAACCTATGGCTACACCTTC	CATNPGQTYGYTF
.	TRBV2	many	TRBJ2-7	TGTGCCAGCAGTGGCCCCTCCAAGTTCTACGAGCAGTACTTC	CASSGPSKFYEQYF
.	TRBV7-2	many	TRBJ2-5	TGTGCCAGCAGCTTAGGGGACCATCACCAAGAGACCCAGTACTTC	CASSLGDHHQETQYF
.	TRBV5-4	.	TRBJ2-3	TGTGCCAGCAGCTTGGGAGCTAGCCTAACAGATACGCAGTATTTT	CASSLGASLTDTQYF
.	TRBV6-6	many	TRBJ1-1	TGTGCCAGCAGTTACTCGATTTCCGCGGGGGGGACTGAAGCTTTCTTT	CASSYSISAGGTEAFF
TRBD2	TRBV29-1	.	TRBJ2-3	TGCAGCGTGAGCGGGGGGGCCCCAGATACGCAGTATTTT	CSVSGGAPDTQYF
.	TRBV10-3	.	TRBJ1-5	TGTGCCGGGGGGGATGGGCTGAATCAGCCCCAGCATTTT	CAGGDGLNQPQHF
TRBD1	TRBV6-1	many	TRBJ2-1	TGTGCCAGCAGCAGGGGACAGGGAAGCTCCTACAATGAGCAGTTCTTC	CASSRGQGSSYNEQFF
.	TRBV24-1	many	TRBJ2-3	TGTGCCACCAGCTCTCTAGCGACAGATACGCAGTATTTT	CATSSLATDTQYF
.	TRBV3-1	many	TRBJ2-3	TGTGCCAGCAACTCACATGCGTTGGATACGCAGTATTTT	CASNSHALDTQYF
.	TRBV6-1	many	TRBJ1-1	TGTGCCAGCAGTTCTTTGGGGGGATACACTGAAGCTTTCTTT	CASSSLGGYTEAFF
TRBD1	TRBV18	.	TRBJ1-2	TGTGCCAGCTCAAATATGGGACAGGGAGACCATGGCTACACCTTC	CASSNMGQGDHGYTF